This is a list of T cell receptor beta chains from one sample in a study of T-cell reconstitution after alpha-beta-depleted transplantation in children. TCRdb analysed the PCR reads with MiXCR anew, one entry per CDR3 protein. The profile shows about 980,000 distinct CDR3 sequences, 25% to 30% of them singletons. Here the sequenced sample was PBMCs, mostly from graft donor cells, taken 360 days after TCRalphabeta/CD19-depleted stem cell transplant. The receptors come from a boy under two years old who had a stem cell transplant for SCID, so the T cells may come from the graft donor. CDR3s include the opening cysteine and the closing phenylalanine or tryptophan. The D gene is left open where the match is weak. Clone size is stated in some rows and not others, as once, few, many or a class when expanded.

DNA: TGTGCCAGCAGCCGACGCGGCCGCCAAGGCTCCCACGGGGAGCTGTTTTTT; CDR3: CASSRRGRQGSHGELFF; J: TRBJ2-2; size: NA; V: TRBV3-1; D: NA
DNA: TGCAGTGCTAGGAAAGGACTAGATGAGCAGTTCTTC; CDR3: CSARKGLDEQFF; J: TRBJ2-1; size: few; V: TRBV20-1; D: TRBD2
DNA: TGTGCCAGCAGTCTCTACACACGAGGGTATGGCACAGATACGCAGTATTTT; CDR3: CASSLYTRGYGTDTQYF; J: TRBJ2-3; size: NA; V: TRBV12-3/TRBV12-4; D: NA
DNA: TGTGCCAGCAGCGCCCGGGCGAGGTTGACAGGAACCAGGGCCTTCTACGAGCAGTACTTC; CDR3: CASSARARLTGTRAFYEQYF; J: TRBJ2-7; size: NA; V: TRBV5-6; D: NA
DNA: TGCAGTGCTAGGACAGGGGGGTTCTCTGGGGCCAACGTCCTGACTTTC; CDR3: CSARTGGFSGANVLTF; J: TRBJ2-6; size: NA; V: TRBV20-1; D: TRBD1
DNA: TGTGCCACCAGTGATTTGGTGGCCTCGAACCTTTCCGGGTATGGCTACACCTTC; CDR3: CATSDLVASNLSGYGYTF; J: TRBJ1-2; size: NA; V: TRBV24-1; D: NA
DNA: TGTGCCAGCTCACCGACTCAGAGGGAGACCCAGTACTTC; CDR3: CASSPTQRETQYF; J: TRBJ2-5; size: few; V: TRBV18; D: NA
DNA: TGTGCCAGCAGTTTACGCCGCCGGGATGAAGCTTTCTTT; CDR3: CASSLRRRDEAFF; J: TRBJ1-1; size: NA; V: TRBV12-3/TRBV12-4; D: NA
DNA: TGTGCCATCAGGGGGCCGGGGGGCAACGATAATGAGCAGTTCTTC; CDR3: CAIRGPGGNDNEQFF; J: TRBJ2-1; size: many; V: TRBV10-3; D: NA
DNA: TGCGCCAGCAGGGGCGGCTGGACTAGCGGAAACCAAGAGACCCAGTACTTC; CDR3: CASRGGWTSGNQETQYF; J: TRBJ2-5; size: NA; V: TRBV5-1; D: TRBD2
DNA: TGCGCCAGCAGCTTGGGACAGGGGTCCCCCTACGAGCAGTACTTC; CDR3: CASSLGQGSPYEQYF; J: TRBJ2-7; size: NA; V: TRBV5-1; D: TRBD1
DNA: TGTGCCAGCACCCCAAGGGGAACAGGGACGGGCACTGAAGCTTTCTTT; CDR3: CASTPRGTGTGTEAFF; J: TRBJ1-1; size: NA; V: TRBV28; D: NA
DNA: TGTGCCAGCGGGGAGGGCAGCCGGCTCGAGACCCAGTACTTC; CDR3: CASGEGSRLETQYF; J: TRBJ2-5; size: NA; V: TRBV11-2; D: TRBD2
DNA: TGTGCCAGCAGCTACAGACAGGGGGCCGAGACCCAGTACTTC; CDR3: CASSYRQGAETQYF; J: TRBJ2-5; size: few; V: TRBV11-2; D: TRBD1
DNA: TGTGCCAGCAGTTCCCAGACTGGGGGGCAGCAGTACTTC; CDR3: CASSSQTGGQQYF; J: TRBJ2-7; size: few; V: TRBV12-3/TRBV12-4; D: NA
DNA: TGTGCCACCAGTGATACGACTAGTCCTGGGAATGAGCAGTTCTTC; CDR3: CATSDTTSPGNEQFF; J: TRBJ2-1; size: NA; V: TRBV24-1; D: NA
DNA: TGCAGTGCTGGGGTTGGCGAGACCCAGTACTTC; CDR3: CSAGVGETQYF; J: TRBJ2-5; size: few; V: TRBV20-1; D: NA
DNA: TGCGCCAGCAGCCTAACTGAGCCTCCCTACGAGCAGTACTTC; CDR3: CASSLTEPPYEQYF; J: TRBJ2-7; size: few; V: TRBV5-1; D: NA
DNA: TGCAGGGGACAGGGATCCTACAATGAGCAGTTCTTC; CDR3: CRGQGSYNEQFF; J: TRBJ2-1; size: few; V: TRBV20-1; D: TRBD1
DNA: TGTGCCAGCAGCTTAGCGGCTCGGACAAACACTGAAGCTTTCTTT; CDR3: CASSLAARTNTEAFF; J: TRBJ1-1; size: NA; V: TRBV5-5; D: NA
DNA: TGCTCCGTGGGGGGGGTAGGGAGCAATCAGCCCCAGCATTTT; CDR3: CSVGGVGSNQPQHF; J: TRBJ1-5; size: few; V: TRBV20-1; D: NA
DNA: TGTGCCAGAATGGACAGGGGACATCCTGAAGCTTTCTTT; CDR3: CARMDRGHPEAFF; J: TRBJ1-1; size: NA; V: TRBV30; D: TRBD1
DNA: TGTGCCAGCAGCGTTTTTCCGGGACAGTCCTACGAGCAGTACTTC; CDR3: CASSVFPGQSYEQYF; J: TRBJ2-7; size: few; V: TRBV9; D: TRBD1
DNA: TGCGCCAGCAGCCAAGATCTTAGCAGGGGCTCCTACGAGCAGTACTTC; CDR3: CASSQDLSRGSYEQYF; J: TRBJ2-7; size: NA; V: TRBV4-3; D: NA